Below are 15 T cell receptor beta chains sequenced from a single sample in a study of blood T cell repertoires in COVID-19. Using immunoSEQ multiplex PCR, the repertoire was profiled, and TCRdb retains in-frame clones only, with some absent. The data contain 45,000 to 60,000 clones, about 90% of them singletons. Source material: peripheral blood. The receptors come from a man between 65 and 85 years old with active COVID-19.

The J gene is TRBJ2-6, the V gene TRBV10-1; D possibly corresponds to TRBD2 (5 bases). The CDR3 is 15 residues long. Germline CDR1 WNHNN, CDR2 SYGVQD (reference sequence). The ends were cut back, 4 bases at V and 0 bases at J, with 7 bases in the middle. The CDR3 reads CASSGGGSGANVLTF. The CDR3 nucleotides are TGCGCCAGCAGTGGAGGAGGCTCTGGGGCCAACGTCCTGACTTTC.

This clone showed up just once. The V gene is TRBV30, the J gene TRBJ2-5; TRBD2 matches 12 bases. After removal of 2 bases from V and 5 bases from J, the junction contained 6 bases not matched to a gene. The germline gives CDR1 GTSNPN, CDR2 SVGIG (reference sequence). This CDR3 has 15 residues. The CDR3: CAWSPRGLAGETQYF. For the CDR3, the DNA is TGTGCCTGGAGTCCAAGAGGACTAGCGGGGGAGACCCAGTACTTC.

The chain links TRBV4-1 to TRBJ2-3; TRBD2 aligns across 11 bases. V shed 7 bases, J shed 5 bases, and the junction held 11 bases outside the gene matches. From germline, CDR1 is MGHRA and CDR2 YSYEKL. This CDR3 comprises 16 residues. CDR3 region: CASTSTLAGAGDTQYF. The DNA of the CDR3 is TGCGCCAGCACCTCTACACTAGCGGGGGCGGGAGATACGCAGTATTTT.

The V and J genes are TRBV2 and TRBJ1-1; D remains ambiguous. V lost 6 bases and J lost 1, with 15 bases in between. Per germline, CDR1 SNHLY and CDR2 FYNNEI. The CDR3 is 15 amino acids. The CDR3 protein is CASRREGQPNTEAFF. CDR3 in DNA: TGTGCCAGCAGACGCGAGGGTCAGCCGAACACTGAAGCTTTCTTT. Full variable domain (missing parts from reference TRBV2 and TRBJ1-1): EPEVTQTPSHQVTQMGQEVILRCVPISNHLYFYWYRQILGQKVEFLVSFYNNEISEKSEIFDDQFSVERPDGSNFTLKIRSTKLEDSAMYFCASRREGQPNTEAFFGQGTRLTVV.

The rearrangement uses TRBV2 and TRBJ2-3; 9 nucleotides match TRBD2. This CDR3 contains 13 residues. Germline V lookup: CDR1 SNHLY, CDR2 FYNNEI. The V gene end was trimmed by 4 bases and the J gene end by 6 bases; junction bases not matched to a gene: 2. Here the CDR3 DNA reads TGTGCCAGCAGTGGACTAGCGGCGGATACGCAGTATTTT. Protein: CASSGLAADTQYF.

Here the CDR3 DNA reads TGTGCCAGCAGCTTAGGGGACAGGAGATTCTACGAGCAGTACTTC. Residues: CASSLGDRRFYEQYF. The rearrangement links TRBV7-8 to TRBJ2-7; TRBD1 matches at 8 bases. This CDR3 comprises 15 residues. The V gene's germline CDR1 is SGHVS and CDR2 FQNEAQ. V gave up 1 base and J gave up 3 bases; unmatched junction bases: 5.

This chain uses TRBV13 with TRBJ1-4, with TRBD1 matching over 9 bases. Germline V CDR1 and CDR2: PRHDT, FYEKMQ (reference sequence). J lost 7 bases, V lost 6 bases, and 6 bases had no gene match. The CDR3 consists of 14 residues. CDR3 DNA: TGTGCCAGCAGAACGGGACAGGGTGGTGAAAAACTGTTTTTT. Its protein product is CASRTGQGGEKLFF. Filled out from reference TRBV13 and TRBJ1-4, the complete variable domain reads AAGVIQSPRHLIKEKRETATLKCYPIPRHDTVYWYQQGPGQDPQFLISFYEKMQSDKGSIPDRFSAQQFSDYHSELNMSSLELGDSALYFCASRTGQGGEKLFFGSGTQLSVL.

This chain connects TRBV30 to TRBJ1-2; tentatively, D is TRBD1 (6 bases). V was trimmed by 6 bases and J by 0 bases, leaving 20 bases between them. The CDR3 contains 16 residues. Germline CDR1 GTSNPN, CDR2 SVGIG (reference sequence). In DNA form, the CDR3 reads TGTGCCTGCTTCACACAGGGCCCCTTGGCTAACTATGGCTACACCTTC. Amino acid sequence: CACFTQGPLANYGYTF.

This chain connects TRBV5-8 to TRBJ1-5, with D perhaps TRBD1 (5 bases). The V end lost 0 bases, the J end lost 0 bases, and 10 bases lay between the germline ends. The CDR3 is 16 amino acids. Germline lookup yields CDR1 SGHTS and CDR2 YDEGEE. The CDR3 nucleotides read TGTGCCAGCAGCTTGGGGACAACCTATAGCAATCAGCCCCAGCATTTT. Translating it yields CASSLGTTYSNQPQHF.

This clone was counted between two and nine times. The rearrangement uses TRBV5-4 and TRBJ2-6; the match to TRBD1 covers 7 bases. V trimming: 0 bases; J trimming: 4 bases; junction bases outside the gene matches: 10. Germline V CDR1 and CDR2: SGHNT, YYREEE (reference sequence). CDR3 length equals 18 residues. CDR3 amino acids: CASSLANRGSGGANVLTF. CDR3 nucleotide sequence: TGTGCCAGCAGCTTGGCGAACAGGGGATCGGGGGGGGCCAACGTCCTGACTTTC.

The J gene is TRBJ2-1, the V gene TRBV30; D may be TRBD2 (6 bases). CDR3 length: 12 residues. With 2 bases removed from V and 12 bases from J, the gap between germline ends came to 14 bases. Per germline, CDR1 GTSNPN and CDR2 SVGIG (reference sequence). The CDR3 sequence: CAWSLRGYRQFF. The CDR3 coding sequence is TGTGCCTGGAGTCTACGGGGGTATCGGCAGTTCTTC.

This chain joins TRBV19 and TRBJ1-4, with 7 positions matching TRBD1. V gave up 6 bases and J gave up 1 base; unmatched junction bases: 17. CDR1 is LNHDA and CDR2 is SQIVND in the germline V gene (reference sequence). The CDR3 spans 19 residues. CDR3 amino acids: CASRTATGTALLTNEKLFF. Here the CDR3 DNA reads TGTGCCAGTAGGACCGCGACAGGGACCGCGTTATTAACTAATGAAAAACTGTTTTTT.

This clone came up a few times. CDR3 in DNA: TGTGCCAGCAGGGGCGACCCCGGGGAAGGTCCCCTCCACTTT. It codes for CASRGDPGEGPLHF. The chain uses TRBV2 and TRBJ1-6, with D unclear. CDR1 SNHLY and CDR2 FYNNEI come from the germline V gene. There are 14 residues in the CDR3. The V end was cut by 6 bases, the J end by 13 bases, with 19 bases between.

In this sample, this clone turned up a few times. This chain joins TRBV27 and TRBJ2-2, with 8 bases matching TRBD1. V shed 5 bases, J shed 0 bases, and the junction held 8 bases outside the gene matches. Germline assignment: CDR1 MNHEY and CDR2 SMNVEV (reference sequence). This CDR3 region has 17 residues. This CDR3 reads CASSPLDRATNTGELFF. CDR3 in DNA: TGTGCCAGCAGTCCCTTGGACAGGGCCACGAACACCGGGGAGCTGTTTTTT.

The rearrangement joins TRBV9 to TRBJ2-2; 8 bases are shared with TRBD1. The CDR3 has 15 residues. Germline assignment: CDR1 SGDLS and CDR2 YYNGEE. Germline trimming cut 7 bases from V and 2 bases from J; bases unmatched to any gene: 7. The CDR3 reads CASGRGTGNTGELFF. The CDR3 bases are TGTGCCAGCGGCAGGGGGACAGGAAACACCGGGGAGCTGTTTTTT.